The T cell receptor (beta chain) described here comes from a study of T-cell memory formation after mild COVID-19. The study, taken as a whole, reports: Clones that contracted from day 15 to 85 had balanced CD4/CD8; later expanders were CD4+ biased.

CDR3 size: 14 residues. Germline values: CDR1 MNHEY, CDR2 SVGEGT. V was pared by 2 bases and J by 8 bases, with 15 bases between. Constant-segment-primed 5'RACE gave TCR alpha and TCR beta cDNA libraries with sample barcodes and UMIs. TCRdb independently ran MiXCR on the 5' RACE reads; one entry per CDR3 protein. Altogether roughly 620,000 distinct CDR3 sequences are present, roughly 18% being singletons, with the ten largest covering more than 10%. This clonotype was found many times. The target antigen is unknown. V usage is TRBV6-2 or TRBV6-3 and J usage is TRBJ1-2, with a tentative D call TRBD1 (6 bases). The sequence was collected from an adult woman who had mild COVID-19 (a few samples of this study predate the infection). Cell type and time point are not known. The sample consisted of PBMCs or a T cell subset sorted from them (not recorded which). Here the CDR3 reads CASSYQGRTPGYTF. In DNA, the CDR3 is TGTGCCAGCAGTTACCAGGGGCGTACCCCCGGCTACACCTTC.